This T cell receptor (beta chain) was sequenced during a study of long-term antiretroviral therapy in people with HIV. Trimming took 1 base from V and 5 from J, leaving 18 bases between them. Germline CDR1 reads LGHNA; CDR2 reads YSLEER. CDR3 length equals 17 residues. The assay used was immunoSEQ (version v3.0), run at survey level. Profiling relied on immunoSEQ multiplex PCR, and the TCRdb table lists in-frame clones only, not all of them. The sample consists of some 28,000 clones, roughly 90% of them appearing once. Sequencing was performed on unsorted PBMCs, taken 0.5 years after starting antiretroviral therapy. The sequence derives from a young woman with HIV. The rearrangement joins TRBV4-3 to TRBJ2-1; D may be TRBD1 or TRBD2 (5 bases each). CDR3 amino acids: CASSQAPGAGLHNEQFF. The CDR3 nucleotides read TGCGCCAGCAGCCAAGCGCCTGGGGCGGGCCTCCACAATGAGCAGTTCTTC.